The 21 T cell receptor beta chains listed next were all sequenced from one sample in a study of Ad26.COV2.S vaccination and SARS-CoV-2 variants. Generated by immunoSEQ multiplex PCR, the TCRdb table keeps only in-frame clones and is missing some. The sample has around 400,000 clones, about 93% seen once. Treatment specified: around 19 received Ad26.COV2.S at low or high dose, single or two shots; about 5 received placebo; per-sample allocation not given. Samples came from day 63 after the first vaccine or placebo injection. Sample: peripheral blood, taken in a trial of Ad26.COV2.S vaccine versus placebo. These receptors were taken from a person aged 18 to 59 who received the Ad26.COV2.S COVID-19 vaccine or a placebo.

The J gene is TRBJ1-1, the V gene TRBV29-1; unclear D gene. This CDR3 is built from 13 residues. The V end lost 7 bases, the J end lost 1 base, and 13 bases lay between the germline ends. From germline, CDR1 is SQVTM and CDR2 ANQGSEA. CDR3: CSAEGPGNTEAFF. The CDR3 nucleotides are TGCAGCGCCGAGGGCCCGGGGAACACTGAAGCTTTCTTT.

The V and J genes are TRBV14 and TRBJ1-6; D not certain. CDR1 is SGHDN and CDR2 is FVKESK in the germline V gene. Trimming removed 2 bases from V and 7 bases from J, with 18 bases in between. The CDR3 contains 17 residues. CDR3 bases: TGTGCCAGCAGCCAATCTGAATTACGCCGCCTAAATTCACCCCTCCACTTT. Its protein product is CASSQSELRRLNSPLHF.

The chain employs TRBV18 and TRBJ1-1; D ambiguous. Trimming took off 6 bases at V and 3 bases at J, with 17 bases between the two ends. Germline V gene sequence: CDR1 KGHSH, CDR2 LQKENI. The CDR3 has 15 residues. CDR3 nucleotides: TGTGCCAGCTCGTTCTCTCATGAGGGCGACACTGAAGCTTTCTTT. This encodes CASSFSHEGDTEAFF.

This sequence joins TRBV2 and TRBJ1-1; 9 positions agree with TRBD1. From germline, CDR1 is SNHLY and CDR2 FYNNEI. The CDR3 is 14 residues long. V lost 6 bases to trimming and J lost 3 bases; unmatched junction nucleotides: 5. CDR3 in amino acids: CASSQTGGYTEAFF. The CDR3 DNA reads TGTGCCAGCAGCCAAACAGGGGGCTACACTGAAGCTTTCTTT.

The chain recombines TRBV10-1 with TRBJ2-1, with 15 bases matching TRBD2. With V trimmed by 4 bases and J by 6 bases, 7 bases remained unmatched. Germline lookup yields CDR1 WNHNN and CDR2 SYGVQD (reference sequence). The CDR3 contains 17 residues. This CDR3 reads CASSAPGLAGGSNEQFF. As DNA, the CDR3 is TGCGCCAGCAGTGCCCCGGGACTAGCGGGAGGTTCCAATGAGCAGTTCTTC.

The chain couples TRBV14 to TRBJ2-7; TRBD2 matches 7 bases. J was trimmed by 10 bases and V by 0 bases; bases with no gene match: 6. CDR3 length equals 13 residues. CDR1 is SGHDN, CDR2 FVKESK, per germline. The CDR3 sequence is CASSQEMGLPQYF. CDR3 bases: TGTGCCAGCAGCCAAGAGATGGGACTACCACAGTACTTC.

This clone was seen a handful of times. The CDR3 protein is CASSIGGQGLYEQYF. CDR3 DNA: TGTGCCAGCAGCATAGGGGGACAGGGCCTTTACGAGCAGTACTTC. The chain employs TRBV7-9 and TRBJ2-7, with 9 bases lining up with TRBD1. The CDR3 totals 15 residues. The ends lost 5 bases at V and 4 bases at J; junction bases unmatched: 9. CDR1 is SEHNR, CDR2 FQNEAQ, per germline (reference sequence).

V is TRBV7-9 and J is TRBJ2-6; D unresolved. In germline, CDR1 is SEHNR, CDR2 FQNEAQ (reference sequence). V was trimmed by 5 bases and J by 0 bases, leaving 14 bases between them. The CDR3 contains 17 residues. CDR3 bases: TGTGCCAGCAGCAACGACATAATACACTCTGGGGCCAACGTCCTGACTTTC. Protein: CASSNDIIHSGANVLTF.

This chain links TRBV5-4 with TRBJ2-7; D gene unclear. Germline-derived CDR1 and CDR2 are SGHNT and YYREEE (reference sequence). V gave up 0 bases and J gave up 0 bases, with 10 bases separating them. CDR3 length: 15 amino acids. CDR3 in DNA: TGTGCCAGCAGCTTGGAACCGGTTAGCTCCTACGAGCAGTACTTC. Residues: CASSLEPVSSYEQYF.

The genes are TRBV6-5 and TRBJ2-7; TRBD2 matches 9 bases. Germline V CDR1 and CDR2: MNHEY, SVGAGI. J gave up 6 bases and V 0 bases, and 9 bases lay outside the gene matches. The CDR3 runs to 16 residues. For the CDR3, the DNA is TGTGCCAGCAGTTACTCTCCTAGCGGGACCTTTTTCGAGCAGTACTTC. Amino acid sequence: CASSYSPSGTFFEQYF.

This chain connects TRBV6-5 to TRBJ1-4; perhaps TRBD1 as D (6 bases). Germline CDR1 reads MNHEY; CDR2 reads SVGAGI. The CDR3 spans 15 residues. V shed 7 bases and J shed 8 bases, with 20 bases lying between them. This chain's CDR3 is CASKKQGSLWEKLFF. CDR3 nucleotides: TGTGCCAGCAAGAAACAGGGAAGCCTGTGGGAAAAACTGTTTTTT.

This chain uses TRBV10-3 with TRBJ2-2, with D perhaps matching TRBD2 (6 bases). The CDR3 consists of 14 residues. Germline CDR1 and CDR2: ENHRY and SYGVKD. With 7 bases removed from V and 0 bases from J, the gap between germline ends came to 9 bases. The CDR3 DNA follows: TGTGCCATCATGGGGACTGCGAACACCGGGGAGCTGTTTTTT. Translated: CAIMGTANTGELFF.

The chain carries TRBV14 and TRBJ1-6; no clear D gene. The germline V and J ends were trimmed by 1 base and 9 bases, with 13 bases remaining between them. The CDR3 consists of 15 residues. Germline CDR1 and CDR2: SGHDN and FVKESK. This CDR3 reads CASSQVPLPASPLHF. In DNA form, the CDR3 reads TGTGCCAGCAGCCAAGTCCCCCTTCCGGCTTCACCCCTCCACTTT.

The chain has TRBV11-2 and TRBJ2-5, with D unresolved. V was pared by 1 base and J by 5 bases, with 11 bases between. This CDR3 is built from 14 residues. CDR1 and CDR2 from the germline V gene are SGHAT and FQNNGV. Here the CDR3 DNA reads TGTGCCAGCAGCTTAGCGTTGCTGAGGGAGACCCAGTACTTC. It is translated as CASSLALLRETQYF.

The J gene is TRBJ2-7, the V gene TRBV6-1; 9 positions agree with TRBD2. The trim removed 4 bases at V and 7 bases at J, leaving 20 bases unmatched. Germline lookup yields CDR1 MNHNS and CDR2 SASEGT. The CDR3 runs 18 residues. CDR3 DNA sequence: TGTGCCAGCAGTGTCCAGGGTCCGGGGGTAGCGGGAGCGGGGGAGCAGTACTTC. Translating it yields CASSVQGPGVAGAGEQYF.

The V and J genes are TRBV7-2 and TRBJ2-7; D is ambiguous. Trimming cost V 5 bases and J 3 bases, with 17 bases left between them. This CDR3 region has 15 residues. CDR1 is SGHTA and CDR2 is FQGNSA in the germline V gene. The CDR3 sequence is CASSLPPGPNYEQYF. The CDR3 DNA follows: TGTGCCAGCAGCCTACCCCCCGGGCCCAACTACGAGCAGTACTTC.

This chain connects TRBV5-6 to TRBJ2-7; D gene ambiguous. The V and J ends lost 4 bases and 4 bases respectively, with 12 bases between them. The CDR3 loop spans 13 amino acids. The germline V gene has CDR1 SGHDT and CDR2 YYEEEE. CDR3: CASSLTPLYEQYF. The CDR3 region has the DNA TGTGCCAGCAGCCTTACCCCCCTATACGAGCAGTACTTC.

The CDR3 region has the DNA TGTGCCAGCAGTTACGGGTACAACTCTATACCCAATCAGCCCCAGCATTTT. This sequence encodes CASSYGYNSIPNQPQHF. V and J are TRBV6-2 or TRBV6-3 and TRBJ1-5; D is uncertain. Germline V gives CDR1 MNHEY, CDR2 SVGEGT. CDR3 length: 17 amino acids. V was shortened by 2 bases and J by 3 bases, with 17 bases between the two germline ends.

This chain joins TRBV6-5 and TRBJ2-7, with 12 bases fitting TRBD2. Germline CDR1 is MNHEY and CDR2 is SVGAGI. This CDR3 is 15 amino acids long. J lost 0 bases, V lost 6 bases, and 3 bases had no gene match. CDR3: CASRVTSGSSYEQYF. CDR3 in DNA: TGTGCCAGCAGGGTGACTAGCGGGAGCTCCTACGAGCAGTACTTC.

V is TRBV5-1 and J is TRBJ1-2; D is uncertain. The CDR3 spans 14 residues. CDR1 SGHRS and CDR2 YFSETQ come from the germline V gene. V lost 3 bases, J lost 2 bases, and 11 bases lay in between. The CDR3 region has the DNA TGCGCCAGCAGCTCCTCTCAGCCCAACTATGGCTACACCTTC. It codes for CASSSSQPNYGYTF.

This clone was seen only once. Germline and junction disagree at one end, which may indicate a read error. The chain recombines TRBV29-1 with TRBJ2-1, with 10 positions matching TRBD2. Germline CDR1 is SQVTM and CDR2 is ANQGSEA. The CDR3 spans 13 residues. DNA for the CDR3: TGCAGCGTGGAAGCGGGAGGGCCAGATGAGCAGTTCTTC. This codes for CSVEAGGPDEQFF.